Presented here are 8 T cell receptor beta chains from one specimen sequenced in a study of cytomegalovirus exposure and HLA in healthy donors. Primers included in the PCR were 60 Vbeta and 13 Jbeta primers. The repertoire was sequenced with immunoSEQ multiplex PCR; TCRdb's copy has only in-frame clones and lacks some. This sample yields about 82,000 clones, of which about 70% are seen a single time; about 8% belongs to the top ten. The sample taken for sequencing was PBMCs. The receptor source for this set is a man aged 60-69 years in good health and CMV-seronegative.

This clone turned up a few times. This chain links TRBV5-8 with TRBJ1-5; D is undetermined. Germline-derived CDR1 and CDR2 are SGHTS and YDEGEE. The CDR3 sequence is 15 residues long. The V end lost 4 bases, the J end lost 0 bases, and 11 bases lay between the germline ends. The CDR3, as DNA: TGTGCCAGCAGCCCTAGAGGGTATAGCAATCAGCCCCAGCATTTT. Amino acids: CASSPRGYSNQPQHF.

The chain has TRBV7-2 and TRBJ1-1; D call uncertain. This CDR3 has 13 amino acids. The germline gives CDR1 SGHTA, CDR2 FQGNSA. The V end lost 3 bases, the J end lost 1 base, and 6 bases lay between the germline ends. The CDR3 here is CASSFSRNTEAFF. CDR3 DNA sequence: TGTGCCAGCAGCTTTTCCAGGAACACTGAAGCTTTCTTT.

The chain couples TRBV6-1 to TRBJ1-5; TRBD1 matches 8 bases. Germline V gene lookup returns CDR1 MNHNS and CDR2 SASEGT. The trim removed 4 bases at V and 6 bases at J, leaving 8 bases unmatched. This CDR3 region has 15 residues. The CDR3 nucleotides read TGTGCCAGCAGTGCCTCGACAGGGGATGGTCAGCCCCAGCATTTT. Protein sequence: CASSASTGDGQPQHF.

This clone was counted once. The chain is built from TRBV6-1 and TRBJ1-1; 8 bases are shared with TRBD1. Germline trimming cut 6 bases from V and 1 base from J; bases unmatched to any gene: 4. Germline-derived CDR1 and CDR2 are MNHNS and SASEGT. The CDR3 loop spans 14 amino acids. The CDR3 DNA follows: TGTGCCAGCAGGAGGACAGGGTCGAACACTGAAGCTTTCTTT. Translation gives CASRRTGSNTEAFF.

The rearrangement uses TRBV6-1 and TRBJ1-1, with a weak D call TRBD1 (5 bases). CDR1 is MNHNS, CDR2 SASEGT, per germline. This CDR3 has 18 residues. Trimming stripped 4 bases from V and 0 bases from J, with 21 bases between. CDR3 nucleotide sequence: TGTGCCAGCAGTGTTGGAGGGCTGTTCGTGGGGCTGAACACTGAAGCTTTCTTT. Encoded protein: CASSVGGLFVGLNTEAFF.

The CDR3, as DNA: TGTGCCAGTAAGTGGGACAGGGGCAATCAGCCCCAGCATTTT. Translating gives CASKWDRGNQPQHF. The rearrangement links TRBV19 to TRBJ1-5; 9 nucleotides agree with TRBD1. Per the germline V gene, CDR1 is LNHDA and CDR2 is SQIVND (reference sequence). V dropped 7 bases and J dropped 2; count of bases not matched to a gene: 3. The CDR3 has 14 residues.

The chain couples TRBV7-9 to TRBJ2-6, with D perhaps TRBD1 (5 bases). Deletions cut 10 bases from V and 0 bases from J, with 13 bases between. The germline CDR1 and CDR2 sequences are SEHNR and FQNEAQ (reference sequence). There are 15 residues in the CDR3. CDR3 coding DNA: TGTGCCACTCCGACAGAGAGCTCTGGGGCCAACGTCCTGACTTTC. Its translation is CATPTESSGANVLTF.

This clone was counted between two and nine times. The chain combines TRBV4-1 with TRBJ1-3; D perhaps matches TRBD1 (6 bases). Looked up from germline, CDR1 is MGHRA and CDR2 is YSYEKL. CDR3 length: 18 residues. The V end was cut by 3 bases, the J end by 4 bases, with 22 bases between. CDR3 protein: CASSQAGAGFEVGNTIYF. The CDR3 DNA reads TGCGCCAGCAGCCAGGCGGGGGCAGGGTTCGAGGTGGGAAACACCATATATTTT.